The TCR beta chain under discussion was sequenced for a study of blood T cells in healthy people across ages. Concerning this clonotype itself: Its antigen is not known.

The study's findings and limits: Getting older went along with TCR beta diversity per million T cells dropping roughly linearly. The unknown donor CMV status may have confounded expanded clonotype changes.

A J-beta primer mix and a sample-barcoded 5' primer were used in a second PCR of roughly 6 to 11 cycles. One entry per CDR3 protein, called by TCRdb with MiXCR from the 5' RACE reads. The sample shows 1.5 million to 2 million distinct CDR3 sequences, approximately 30% of them seen only once. The clonotype originates from a woman in her thirties in good health. What was sequenced was blood.

For the CDR3, the DNA is TGTGCCAGCAAGGGGGACCACCCCTACAATGAGCAGTACTTC. This codes for CASKGDHPYNEQYF. V usage is TRBV2 and J usage is TRBJ2-7; perhaps TRBD1 as D (6 bases). The CDR3 sequence is 14 residues long. V was shortened by 7 bases and J by 7 bases, with 20 bases between the two germline ends. The V gene's germline CDR1 is SNHLY and CDR2 FYNNEI.